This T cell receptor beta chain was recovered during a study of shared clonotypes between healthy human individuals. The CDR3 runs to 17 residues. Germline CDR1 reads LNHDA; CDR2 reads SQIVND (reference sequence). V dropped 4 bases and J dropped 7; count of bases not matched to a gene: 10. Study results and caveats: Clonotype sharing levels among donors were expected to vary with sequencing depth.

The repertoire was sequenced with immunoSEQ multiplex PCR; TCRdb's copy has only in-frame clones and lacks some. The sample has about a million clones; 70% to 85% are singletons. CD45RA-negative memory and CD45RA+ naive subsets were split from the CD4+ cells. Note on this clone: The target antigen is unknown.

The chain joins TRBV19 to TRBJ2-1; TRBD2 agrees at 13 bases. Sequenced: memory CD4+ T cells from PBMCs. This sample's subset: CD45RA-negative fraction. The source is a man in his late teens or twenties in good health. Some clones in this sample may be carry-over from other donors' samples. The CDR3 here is CASSRTSGGGVKNEQFF. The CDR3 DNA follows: TGTGCCAGTAGTAGAACTAGCGGGGGGGGAGTGAAAAATGAGCAGTTCTTC.